This TCR beta chain is drawn from a study of blood T cell repertoires in COVID-19. The data were produced by immunoSEQ multiplex PCR, yet TCRdb's version contains in-frame clones alone and is incomplete. The sample has roughly 230,000 clones; more than 65% are singletons. V was pared by 4 bases and J by 1 base, with 6 bases of the junction left unmatched. Per the germline V gene, CDR1 is MNHEY and CDR2 is SVGEGT. This CDR3 is 16 amino acids long. This clonotype was obtained from a man aged 50-60 years with active or convalescent COVID-19. Specimen: peripheral blood. The chain employs TRBV6-2 or TRBV6-3 and TRBJ1-5, with TRBD1 matching over 8 bases. The CDR3 nucleotides are TGTGCCAGCAGTTGGACAGGGCCTGCGAGCAATCAGCCCCAGCATTTT. Translated: CASSWTGPASNQPQHF.